This TCR beta chain was identified during a study of graft-versus-host responses after intestinal transplantation. Study summary: Recipients were given multivisceral, liver-intestinal, or isolated intestinal transplants. Each recipient received anti-thymocyte globulin induction, then tacrolimus and steroids for 2 to 4 years. Regarding the study as a whole: Marrow from the recipient contained GvH clones, some of which had appeared first in ileum or blood. Within the allografts of patients who had graft-donor T cell macrochimerism, graft-versus-host to host-versus-graft clonal ratios were high.

Sequencing was performed with immunoSEQ multiplex PCR; in TCRdb, only in-frame clones are kept and a portion is missing. This table has about 100,000 clones, roughly 87% appearing once. A word on this clone: What it binds is not known.

The CDR3 is 12 residues long. The V gene lost 6 bases and the J gene lost 0 bases, with 5 bases spanning the gap. Germline V gene lookup returns CDR1 MNHEY and CDR2 SVGAGI. J is TRBJ1-1 and V is TRBV6-5; D not resolved. The TCR comes from a human donor who was the organ donor for an intestinal transplant. The material sequenced was unstimulated CD4+ T cells sorted from spleen or lymph node cells, taken before transplant. DNA for the CDR3: TGTGCCAGCAGCCCATTGAACACTGAAGCTTTCTTT. Its protein product is CASSPLNTEAFF.